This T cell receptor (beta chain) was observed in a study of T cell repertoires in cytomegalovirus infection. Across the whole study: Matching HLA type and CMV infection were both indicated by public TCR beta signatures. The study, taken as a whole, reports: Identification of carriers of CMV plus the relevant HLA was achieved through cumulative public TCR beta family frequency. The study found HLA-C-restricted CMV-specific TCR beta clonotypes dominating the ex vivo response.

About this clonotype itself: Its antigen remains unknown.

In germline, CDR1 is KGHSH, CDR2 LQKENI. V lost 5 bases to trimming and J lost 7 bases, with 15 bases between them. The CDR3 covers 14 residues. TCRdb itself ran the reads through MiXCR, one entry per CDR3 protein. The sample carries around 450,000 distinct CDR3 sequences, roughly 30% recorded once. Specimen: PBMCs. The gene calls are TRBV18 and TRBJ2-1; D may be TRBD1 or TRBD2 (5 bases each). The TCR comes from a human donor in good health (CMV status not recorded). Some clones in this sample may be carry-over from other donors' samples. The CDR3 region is CASSLYRDLNEQFF. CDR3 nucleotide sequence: TGTGCCAGCTCATTGTACCGGGACCTGAATGAGCAGTTCTTC.